One sample yielded the 24 T cell receptor beta chains listed below, sequenced in a study of T cells in Graves' hyperthyroidism and ophthalmopathy. RNA transcripts yielded amplified TCR beta CDR3 regions. The TCR CDR3 first-round RT-PCR relied on the HTBI primer set. TCRdb itself ran the multiplex PCR reads through MiXCR, one entry per CDR3 protein. The sample records hundreds of thousands of distinct CDR3 sequences, about 24% being singletons. Sequences were obtained from blood. Receptor source: a woman aged 30 to 39 with Graves' ophthalmopathy.

The CDR3 DNA is TGCAGTGCTAGAGGGCGCGGGGAAAATCAAGAGACCCAGTACTTC. It is translated as CSARGRGENQETQYF. The chain couples TRBV20-1 to TRBJ2-5; tentative D call: TRBD2 (6 bases). The CDR3 sequence is 15 residues long. The germline V and J ends were trimmed by 1 base and 2 bases, with 14 bases remaining between them. CDR1 is DFQATT, CDR2 SNEGSKA, per germline (reference sequence).

This clonotype was found many times. The genes are TRBV29-1 and TRBJ1-1; the D gene is possibly TRBD1 (6 bases). CDR1 is SQVTM and CDR2 is ANQGSEA in the germline V gene. The CDR3 loop spans 11 amino acids. The V end was cut by 7 bases, the J end by 4 bases, with 10 bases between. The DNA for the CDR3 is TGCAGCGCTGGAGGGGGCACTGAAGCTTTCTTT. This gives the protein CSAGGGTEAFF.

V and J are TRBV11-1 and TRBJ2-7, with 8 bases identical to TRBD1. Germline V gene data show CDR1 as SGHAT and CDR2 as FQDESV (reference sequence). V dropped 3 bases and J dropped 2; count of bases not matched to a gene: 3. This CDR3 comprises 14 residues. The CDR3 nucleotides read TGTGCCAGCAGCTTCATACAGGGGGCCTACGAGCAGTACTTC. Translated, it gives CASSFIQGAYEQYF.

V gene TRBV29-1 combines with J gene TRBJ1-2, with D possibly matching TRBD1 (5 bases). Trimming removed 4 bases from V and 8 bases from J, with 11 bases in between. Germline CDR1 SQVTM, CDR2 ANQGSEA. The CDR3 runs to 11 residues. The CDR3 sequence is CSVAGARGYTF. For the CDR3, the DNA is TGCAGCGTTGCTGGGGCTCGGGGCTACACCTTC.

With regard to this clonotype: A read error may explain this, as a much larger clone is one base away. This chain joins TRBV6-2 or TRBV6-3 and TRBJ2-5; D is unclear. V was trimmed by 5 bases and J by 9 bases, leaving 13 bases between them. In germline, CDR1 is MNHEY, CDR2 SVGEGT. The CDR3 consists of 12 residues. The CDR3 reads CASSTGFEAQYF. The CDR3 nucleotides read TGTGCCAGCAGTACCGGCTTTGAGGCCCAGTACTTC.

This clonotype was seen once. The genes are TRBV6-1 and TRBJ2-6; 9 nucleotides align to TRBD1. The CDR3 runs to 17 residues. Germline lookup yields CDR1 MNHNS and CDR2 SASEGT. J was trimmed by 2 bases and V by 6 bases; bases with no gene match: 8. This CDR3 is CASSPGQGAPGANVLTF. Written as DNA, the CDR3 is TGTGCCAGCAGCCCGGGACAGGGAGCACCTGGGGCCAACGTCCTGACTTTC.

This clonotype came up many times. This chain connects TRBV27 to TRBJ2-7; 9 positions agree with TRBD2. V shed 5 bases and J 6 bases; nucleotides not matched to a gene: 11. The CDR3 is made up of 15 amino acids. Germline V gene data show CDR1 as MNHEY and CDR2 as SMNVEV (reference sequence). The CDR3 loop is CASSAISGGVGEQYF. CDR3 DNA sequence: TGTGCCAGCAGTGCGATTAGCGGGGGCGTGGGCGAGCAGTACTTC.

Here the CDR3 DNA reads TGTGCCACCAGTGATTCGGGTGCAGGGGCCTACGAGCAGTACTTC. Protein sequence: CATSDSGAGAYEQYF. J is TRBJ2-7 and V is TRBV24-1; a weak D match, TRBD1 (6 bases). Looked up from germline, CDR1 is KGHDR and CDR2 is SFDVKD. V dropped 2 bases and J dropped 2 bases, with 12 bases sitting between them. The CDR3 runs to 15 residues.

This clonotype was recorded many times. The genes are TRBV6-2 or TRBV6-3 and TRBJ1-1, with TRBD1 as a possible D gene (5 bases). Trimming pared 2 bases from V and 4 bases from J, leaving 8 bases between. Germline V gene sequence: CDR1 MNHEY, CDR2 SVGEGT. The CDR3 consists of 13 residues. CDR3 sequence (DNA): TGTGCCAGCAGTTACAGACAGCCCACTGAAGCTTTCTTT. Translating gives CASSYRQPTEAFF.

The V gene is TRBV30, the J gene TRBJ1-5; unclear D gene. The V gene lost 3 bases and the J gene lost 9 bases, with 3 bases spanning the gap. In germline, CDR1 is GTSNPN, CDR2 SVGIG (reference sequence). The CDR3 runs to 9 residues. CDR3 in amino acids: CAWRRPQHF. The CDR3 region has the DNA TGTGCCTGGAGGCGGCCCCAGCATTTT.

This clonotype was observed a handful of times. The J gene is TRBJ1-5, the V gene TRBV4-3; tentatively, D is TRBD1 (5 bases). The V end lost 0 bases, the J end lost 7 bases, and 7 bases lay between the germline ends. Germline V gene sequence: CDR1 LGHNA, CDR2 YSLEER. This CDR3 region has 13 residues. The CDR3 loop reads CASSQEWGQPQHF. The DNA for the CDR3 is TGCGCCAGCAGCCAAGAATGGGGGCAGCCCCAGCATTTT.

This chain links TRBV11-2 with TRBJ2-1, with 7 bases matching TRBD1. J lost 4 bases, V lost 2 bases, and 14 bases had no gene match. The CDR3 runs 18 residues. The germline V gene has CDR1 SGHAT and CDR2 FQNNGV. In DNA, the CDR3 is TGTGCCAGCAGCTTAACCTACCGACAGGGTAAGATATACAATGAGCAGTTCTTC. Protein product: CASSLTYRQGKIYNEQFF. Together with reference TRBV11-2 and TRBJ2-1, the CDR3 gives the full variable domain: EAGVAQSPRYKIIEKRQSVAFWCNPISGHATLYWYQQILGQGPKLLIQFQNNGVVDDSQLPKDRFSAERLKGVDSTLKIQPAKLEDSAVYLCASSLTYRQGKIYNEQFFGPGTRLTVL.

This clonotype was observed at least ten times. The rearrangement joins TRBV12-3 or TRBV12-4 to TRBJ2-7; TRBD1 matches at 10 bases. The CDR3 is 16 amino acids. With V trimmed by 3 bases and J by 4 bases, 9 bases remained unmatched. The chain's CDR3 is CASSFRSTGGRYEQYF. CDR3 DNA sequence: TGTGCCAGCAGTTTCAGATCGACAGGGGGCAGGTACGAGCAGTACTTC.

This clonotype showed up just a few times. The chain carries TRBV20-1 and TRBJ2-7; D unclear. This CDR3 contains 12 residues. In germline, CDR1 is DFQATT, CDR2 SNEGSKA (reference sequence). Trimming shortened V by 2 bases and J by 3 bases, and 8 bases separated the two germline ends. This chain's CDR3 is CSARREGYEQYF. CDR3 DNA: TGCAGTGCTAGAAGGGAAGGCTACGAGCAGTACTTC.

The chain uses TRBV11-2 and TRBJ2-7, with D unclear. Trimming shortened V by 0 bases and J by 0 bases, and 9 bases separated the two germline ends. CDR3 size: 15 residues. The germline CDR1 and CDR2 sequences are SGHAT and FQNNGV. The CDR3 DNA reads TGTGCCAGCAGCTTAGATTTTAGGAGCTCCTACGAGCAGTACTTC. Its protein product is CASSLDFRSSYEQYF. Looking up the rest from reference TRBV11-2 and TRBJ2-7 gives the full variable domain: EAGVAQSPRYKIIEKRQSVAFWCNPISGHATLYWYQQILGQGPKLLIQFQNNGVVDDSQLPKDRFSAERLKGVDSTLKIQPAKLEDSAVYLCASSLDFRSSYEQYFGPGTRLTVT.

This clonotype was counted between two and nine times. Germline is not matched at one junction end, which may reflect a read error. The chain carries TRBV6-2 or TRBV6-3 and TRBJ2-5, with TRBD2 as a possible D gene (6 bases). Looked up from germline, CDR1 is MNHEY and CDR2 is SVGEGT. The CDR3 is made up of 13 amino acids. CDR3 amino acids: CASRRGTGETQHF. The DNA of the CDR3 is TGTGCCAGCAGAAGGGGCACGGGGGAGACCCAGCACTTC.

The sample holds many counts of this clonotype. The V gene is TRBV10-3, the J gene TRBJ1-2, with D unclear. Trimming removed 1 base at V and 6 bases at J, with 6 bases between. There are 12 residues in the CDR3. Germline CDR1 reads ENHRY; CDR2 reads SYGVKD. The CDR3 nucleotides are TGTGCCATCAGTGAGTACACTGATGGCTACACCTTC. Protein: CAISEYTDGYTF.

This clonotype was seen a handful of times. The chain links TRBV7-3 to TRBJ1-1; TRBD1 matches at 7 bases. After removal of 3 bases from V and 4 bases from J, the junction contained 11 bases not matched to a gene. Germline CDR1 SGHTA, CDR2 FQGTGA. The CDR3 spans 16 residues. CDR3 in amino acids: CASSLTPGQRSTEAFF. As DNA, the CDR3 is TGTGCCAGCAGCTTGACTCCGGGACAGAGGAGCACTGAAGCTTTCTTT.

The chain has TRBV3-1 and TRBJ2-2, with D possibly matching TRBD1 (6 bases). The CDR3 covers 14 residues. Trimming shortened V by 7 bases and J by 1 base, and 10 bases separated the two germline ends. Germline loops: CDR1 LGHDT, CDR2 YNNKEL (reference sequence). CDR3 protein: CASNPGVNTGELFF. CDR3 DNA: TGTGCCAGCAATCCAGGGGTGAACACCGGGGAGCTGTTTTTT.

This clonotype showed up just once. The chain employs TRBV20-1 and TRBJ2-7; 7 nucleotides align to TRBD2. Looked up from germline, CDR1 is DFQATT and CDR2 is SNEGSKA (reference sequence). The V and J ends lost 0 bases and 11 bases, in that order; junction bases with no gene match: 13. The length of the CDR3 is 14 residues. The CDR3 spells CSARDLAGVTEEYF. The DNA for the CDR3 is TGCAGTGCTAGAGATCTGGCGGGAGTAACAGAGGAGTACTTC.

This clonotype was seen many times. The chain is built from TRBV7-2 and TRBJ1-6; D is uncertain. Germline V CDR1 and CDR2: SGHTA, FQGNSA. CDR3 size: 13 residues. Trimming stripped 1 base from V and 7 bases from J, with 5 bases between. CDR3 nucleotides: TGTGCCAGCAGCTTAGTAGGCAATTCACCCCTCCACTTT. It specifies CASSLVGNSPLHF.

The chain employs TRBV6-2 or TRBV6-3 and TRBJ2-7; 8 bases align to TRBD2. The germline gives CDR1 MNHEY, CDR2 SVGEGT. V was clipped by 7 bases and J by 3 bases; unmatched bases: 14. This CDR3 is 16 amino acids long. CDR3 in DNA: TGTGCCAGCACTAAACTTCACCGGGGGGGCCTCTACGAGCAGTACTTC. It specifies CASTKLHRGGLYEQYF.

This clonotype was observed a few times. The rearrangement joins TRBV6-1 to TRBJ2-2; the D gene is possibly TRBD2 (6 bases). The germline V gene encodes CDR1 MNHNS and CDR2 SASEGT. Trimming cost V 2 bases and J 1 base, with 14 bases left between them. CDR3 length: 17 residues. CDR3 amino acids: CASSESLGGGNTGELFF. The CDR3 DNA sequence: TGTGCCAGCAGTGAATCCCTCGGGGGAGGGAACACCGGGGAGCTGTTTTTT.

The table lists this clonotype with a few counts. Possible read error: a much larger clone is one base away. This chain connects TRBV7-2 to TRBJ1-1, with 7 nucleotides matching TRBD1. The V gene's germline CDR1 is SGHTA and CDR2 FQGNSA. This CDR3 is 14 amino acids long. CDR3 in amino acids: CASSLDRGYTEACF. CDR3 nucleotide sequence: TGTGCCAGCAGCTTAGACAGGGGATACACTGAAGCTTGCTTT.